The source of this T cell receptor beta chain is a study of T cells in Graves' hyperthyroidism and ophthalmopathy. The diagnoses drew upon clinical symptoms, serum thyroxine and TRAb, thyroid ultrasound and orbital computed tomography. Germline CDR1 reads MRHNA; CDR2 reads SNTAGT. CDR3 length: 16 residues. Germline trimming cut 2 bases from V and 4 bases from J; bases unmatched to any gene: 10. RNA transcripts yielded amplified TCR beta CDR3 regions. During a first-round RT-PCR of the TCR CDR3, the HTBI primer set was used. TCRdb passed the multiplex PCR reads through MiXCR, listing each CDR3 protein once. The table shows some 510,000 distinct CDR3 sequences, with around 20% occurring only once. This clonotype was counted ten times or more.

The chain has TRBV6-4 and TRBJ1-2, with 7 nucleotides matching TRBD1. This receptor was obtained from a man younger than 30 with Graves' hyperthyroidism. Source material: blood. The DNA of the CDR3 is TGTGCCAGCAGTGACCCTTCCGACAGGGCCCTCTATGGCTACACCTTC. It translates to CASSDPSDRALYGYTF.